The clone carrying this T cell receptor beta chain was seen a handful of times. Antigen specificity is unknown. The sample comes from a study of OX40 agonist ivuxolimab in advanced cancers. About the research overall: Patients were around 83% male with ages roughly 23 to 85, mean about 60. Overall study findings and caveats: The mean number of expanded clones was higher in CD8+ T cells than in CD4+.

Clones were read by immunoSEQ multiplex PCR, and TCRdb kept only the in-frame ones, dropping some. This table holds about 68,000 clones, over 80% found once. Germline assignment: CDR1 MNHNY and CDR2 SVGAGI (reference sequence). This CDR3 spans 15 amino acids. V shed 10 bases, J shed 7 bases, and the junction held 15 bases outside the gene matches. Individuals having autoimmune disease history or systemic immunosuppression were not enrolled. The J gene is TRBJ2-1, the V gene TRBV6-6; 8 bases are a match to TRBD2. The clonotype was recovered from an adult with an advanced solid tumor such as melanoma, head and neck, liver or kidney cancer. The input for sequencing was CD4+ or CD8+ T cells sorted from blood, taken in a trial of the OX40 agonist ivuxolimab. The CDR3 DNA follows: TGTGCCACCTCGGGGGGGCGCGTAAAAGTTAATGAGCAGTTCTTC. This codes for CATSGGRVKVNEQFF.